A selection of T cell receptor beta chains follows, all from one sample in a study of blood T cell repertoires in COVID-19. Here immunoSEQ multiplex PCR was the method, and the copy in TCRdb shows in-frame clones only, minus some. The data hold 65,000 to 70,000 clones, with 65% to 90% observed a single time. The sample consisted of peripheral blood. All receptors come from a man older than 75 with active COVID-19. Each CDR3 is given without its conserved first and last residue. Each record gives: V gene, J gene, CDR3 protein.

>TRBV5-8|TRBJ1-2
ASIPQGADYGYT
>TRBV7-6|TRBJ2-5
ASSQNRQNQETQY
>TRBV30|TRBJ2-7
ATWNTGRREQY
>TRBV7-9|TRBJ2-2
ASSLWSPSRTGELF
>TRBV28|TRBJ2-7
ASTQRRTGMLYEQY
>TRBV5-5|TRBJ1-2
ASSRTQGAGYGYT
>TRBV5-6|TRBJ1-6
ASSDRNNSPLH
>TRBV13|TRBJ2-1
ASSLEQGPYNEQF
>TRBV7-8|TRBJ2-7
ASQTGGGAYEQY
>TRBV15|TRBJ1-1
ATSSGRGAFNTEAF
>TRBV27|TRBJ1-1
ASGSRQVNTEAF
>TRBV7-2|TRBJ1-1
ASSLHRVNTEAF
>TRBV29-1|TRBJ2-2
SAETSVNTGELF
>TRBV7-2|TRBJ2-5
ASSLDSLAGAAKTQY
>TRBV5-4|TRBJ2-5
ASSPEGSQETQY
>TRBV19|TRBJ1-3
ASSMGSSSGNTIY
>TRBV7-9|TRBJ1-4
ASSLSSTNEKLF
>TRBV10-3|TRBJ2-3
AISETPEAADTQY
>TRBV11-2|TRBJ2-1
ASSSTGGSYNEQF
>TRBV3-1/TRBV3-2|TRBJ2-7
ASSQASGASYEQY
>TRBV28|TRBJ1-1
ASRPGQELNTEAF
>TRBV7-9|TRBJ2-2
ASSLVRGGPGELF
>TRBV18|TRBJ2-2
ASSPSASGKVGELF
>TRBV4-3|TRBJ1-2
ASSQAAGTGGNYGYT
>TRBV28|TRBJ1-6
ASSLVGTGGNSPLH
>TRBV9|TRBJ2-5
ASSSGRGGGETQY
>TRBV28|TRBJ1-6
ASRPLVDNSPLH
>TRBV9|TRBJ2-3
ASSVGKGAVADTQY
>TRBV12-3/TRBV12-4|TRBJ2-1
ASSGAIHEQF
>TRBV6-5|TRBJ1-2
ASTLNYGYT
>TRBV4-3|TRBJ2-2
ASSQDRGITGELF
>TRBV2|TRBJ1-6
ASSGTGNNSPLH
>TRBV19|TRBJ1-3
ASRSATGGVRNTIY
>TRBV4-1|TRBJ1-3
ASSTDPGAIGNTIY
>TRBV7-9|TRBJ2-3
ASSPTSVSTDTQY
>TRBV4-3|TRBJ1-6
ASSQVFTGTGSHSPLH
>TRBV7-9|TRBJ1-1
ASSSPPPTEAF
>TRBV5-4|TRBJ2-7
ASSLALGATYEQY
>TRBV19|TRBJ2-7
ASSRTGYEQY
>TRBV7-2|TRBJ2-5
ASNRGQGTQETQY
>TRBV20-1|TRBJ2-7
SLQGPYEQY
>TRBV24-1|TRBJ2-3
ATSSSGTTDTQY